These T cell receptor beta chains were read from a single sample in a study of technical replicates of blood from a few donors. Sequencing was performed with immunoSEQ multiplex PCR; in TCRdb, only in-frame clones are kept and a portion is missing. The sample lists roughly 72,000 clones; about 94% were seen once. The sequenced material came from T cells isolated from PBMCs. The source of these receptors is a human donor in good health. The CDR3 runs from the conserved cysteine through the conserved F or W. D genes are given only for firm matches.

d_gene	j_gene	len	v_gene	CDR3nt	CDR3aa
TRBD2	TRBJ2-1	15	TRBV10-2	TGCGCCAGCAGTGTTCAGCGGGAATTATACAATGAGCAGTTCTTC	CASSVQRELYNEQFF
.	TRBJ1-4	13	TRBV6-5	TGTGCCAGCACCGAAAGGGGAGGGGAAAAACTGTTTTTT	CASTERGGEKLFF
TRBD2	TRBJ2-3	16	TRBV5-1	TGCGCCAGCAGCCCCAACAGCGGGAGTATGACAGATACGCAGTATTTT	CASSPNSGSMTDTQYF
TRBD2	TRBJ2-3	14	TRBV7-3	TGTGCCAGCAGCCCCGGACTAGTAACAGATACGCAGTATTTT	CASSPGLVTDTQYF
.	TRBJ2-1	16	TRBV5-1	TGCGCCAGCAGCTTTAATCTGGCACAGGGAGGGTATGAGCAGTTCTTC	CASSFNLAQGGYEQFF
.	TRBJ2-3	15	TRBV11-2	TGTGCCAGCAGCTTAGATTCGGGCAGGGCAGATACGCAGTATTTT	CASSLDSGRADTQYF
TRBD2	TRBJ2-3	14	TRBV29-1	TGCAGCGTTGGACTAGCGGGATCTCTAATAGCGCAGTATTTT	CSVGLAGSLIAQYF
TRBD1	TRBJ1-2	14	TRBV7-2	TGTGCCAGCAGCTTATCGGGACAGGGGCATGGCTACACCTTC	CASSLSGQGHGYTF
TRBD1	TRBJ2-7	15	TRBV10-3	TGTGCCATCAGTGAGTACGGACAGGGAACCAACGAGCAGTACTTC	CAISEYGQGTNEQYF
.	TRBJ1-1	19	TRBV7-2	TGTGCCAGCAGCTTAAAAGTGTTCAGGCCCTTCCAAGAGAACACTGAAGCTTTCTTT	CASSLKVFRPFQENTEAFF
.	TRBJ1-2	13	TRBV19	TGTGCCAGTAGTATAAGCAGGGTGGATGGCTACACCTTC	CASSISRVDGYTF
TRBD2	TRBJ2-3	16	TRBV28	TGTGCCAGCAGTTCGCCCGAGGGAGGGCGTGGAGATACGCAGTATTTT	CASSSPEGGRGDTQYF
TRBD1	TRBJ1-2	15	TRBV6-4	TGTGCCAGCAGTCCCGGGACAGGGGCAAACTATGGCTACACCTTC	CASSPGTGANYGYTF
.	TRBJ2-7	12	TRBV2	TGTGCCAGCAGCGGACTCTACTACGAGCAGTACTTC	CASSGLYYEQYF
TRBD2	TRBJ2-1	13	TRBV27	TGTGCCAGCAGTTGGACTAGCATTAATGAGCAGTTCTTC	CASSWTSINEQFF
TRBD1	TRBJ1-2	14	TRBV7-6	TGTGCCAGCAGCTATGCCACAGGGGGGGACGGCTACACCTTC	CASSYATGGDGYTF
TRBD2	TRBJ2-7	15	TRBV7-3	TGTGCCAGCAGCAAGGGGACTAGCGGCCTCTACGAGCAGTACTTC	CASSKGTSGLYEQYF
.	TRBJ2-3	14	TRBV4-1	TGCGCCAGCAGCCAAGAACTAGTGCACAATACGCAGTATTTT	CASSQELVHNTQYF